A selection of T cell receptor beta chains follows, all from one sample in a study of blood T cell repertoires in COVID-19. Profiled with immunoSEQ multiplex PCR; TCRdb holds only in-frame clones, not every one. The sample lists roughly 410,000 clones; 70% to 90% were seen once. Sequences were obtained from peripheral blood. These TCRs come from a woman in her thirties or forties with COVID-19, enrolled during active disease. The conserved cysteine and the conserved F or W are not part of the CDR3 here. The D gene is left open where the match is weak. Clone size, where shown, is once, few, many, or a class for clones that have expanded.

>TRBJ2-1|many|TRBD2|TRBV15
ATSTGTSDYNEQF
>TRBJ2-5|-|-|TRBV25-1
ASSEFRVGGGGETQY
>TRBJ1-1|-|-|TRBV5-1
ASSLAPGAAEAF
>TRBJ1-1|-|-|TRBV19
ASTSLQFMNTEAF
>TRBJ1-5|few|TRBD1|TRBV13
ASSFSVQGNQPQH
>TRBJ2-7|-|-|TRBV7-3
ASSRGQGGEQY
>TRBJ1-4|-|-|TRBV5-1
ASSLAPVARREKLF
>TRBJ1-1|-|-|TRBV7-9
ASSVIGGTNTEAF
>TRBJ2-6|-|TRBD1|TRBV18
ASSGQGWTSGANVLT
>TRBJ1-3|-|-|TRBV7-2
ASSYYDSLTGNTIY
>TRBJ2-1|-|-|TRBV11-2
ASSFGVRGDNEQF
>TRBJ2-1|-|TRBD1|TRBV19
ASSSQGAGYNEQF
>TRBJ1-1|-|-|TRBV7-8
ASSPKNYRYPRGPGAF
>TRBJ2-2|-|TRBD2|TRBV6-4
ASSPLAGGHGTGELF
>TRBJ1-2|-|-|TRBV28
ASRFLDDSYGYT
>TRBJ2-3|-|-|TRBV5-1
ASSALGGGTDTQY
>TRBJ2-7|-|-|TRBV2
ASSSRTQQGSYEQY
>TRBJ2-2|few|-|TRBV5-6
ASSLGATGELF
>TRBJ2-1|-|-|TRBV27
ASSLRRNLANEQF
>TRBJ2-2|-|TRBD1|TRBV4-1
ASSQGRGSDTGELF
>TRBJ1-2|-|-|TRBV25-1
ASSGVNLDNYGYT
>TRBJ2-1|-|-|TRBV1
TSSQAKLAGVSSYNEQF
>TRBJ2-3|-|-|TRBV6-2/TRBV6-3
ASSYSGRGLADTQY
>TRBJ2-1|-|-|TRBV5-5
ASSSRDWQHEQF
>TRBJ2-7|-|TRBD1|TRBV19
ASSGDRTGARQY
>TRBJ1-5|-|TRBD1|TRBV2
ASRGDRAHQPQH
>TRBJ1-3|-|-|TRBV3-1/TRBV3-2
ASSQGVSGNTIY
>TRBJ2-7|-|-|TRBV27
ASSPPPGGNEQY
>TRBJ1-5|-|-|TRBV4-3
ASSQDRGDQPQH
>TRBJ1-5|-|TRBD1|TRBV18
ASSQGQGASSNQPQH
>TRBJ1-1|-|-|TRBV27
ASSLGGWGGTEAF
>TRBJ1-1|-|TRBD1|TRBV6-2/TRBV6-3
ASSYETGEGDTEAF